This T cell receptor (beta chain) is drawn from a study of T cell changes during pregnancy in multiple sclerosis. Using immunoSEQ multiplex PCR, the repertoire was profiled, and TCRdb retains in-frame clones only, with some absent. The data contain around 77,000 clones, around nine tenths of them seen just once; the ten biggest clones take up about 1.2%. Deletions cut 2 bases from V and 5 bases from J, with 12 bases between. Germline CDR1 is GTSNPN and CDR2 is SVGIG (reference sequence). The CDR3 runs to 14 residues. The chain uses TRBV30 and TRBJ1-4; D remains unclear. Sequencing used peripheral blood, obtained in the third trimester of pregnancy. This receptor was taken from a female donor with multiple sclerosis, enrolled in a pregnancy study. This CDR3 is CAWSTPRNNEKLFF. CDR3 sequence (DNA): TGTGCCTGGAGTACTCCGAGAAACAATGAAAAACTGTTTTTT.